The 8 T cell receptor beta chains below come from one sample, sequenced in a study of Tregs in tolerant kidney transplant recipients (dated by TCRdb to about 2019). Library preparation used the immunoSEQ multiplex PCR assay. Here the immuneACCESS table is served through TCRdb, limited to in-frame sequences with V and J called. Missing clones are a known gap in these copies; in checked studies unresolved V genes cover under half, and the rest lacks a known reason. The sample table records about 14,000 clones; more than 80% of these occur just once. The top ten constitute roughly 13% of the sample. Sequencing was carried out using CD8+ T cells from blood. The receptors were sampled from a human donor in good health.

By share, this clone counts as medium-sized. This chain connects TRBV5-1 to TRBJ2-2; D is ambiguous. Trimming shortened V by 2 bases and J by 4 bases, and 0 bases separated the two germline ends. Germline V gene data show CDR1 as SGHRS and CDR2 as YFSETQ. CDR3 length: 11 residues. CDR3 region: CASSFTGELFF. Written as DNA, the CDR3 is TGCGCCAGCAGCTTCACCGGGGAGCTGTTTTTT. Combining the CDR3 with reference TRBV5-1 and TRBJ2-2 gives the whole variable domain KAGVTQTPRYLIKTRGQQVTLSCSPISGHRSVSWYQQTPGQGLQFLFEYFSETQRNKGNFPGRFSGRQFSNSRSEMNVSTLELGDSALYLCASSFTGELFFGEGSRLTVL.

V gene TRBV7-9 combines with J gene TRBJ1-3; D is possibly TRBD1 (5 bases). V lost 8 bases and J lost 0, with 20 bases in between. Germline CDR1 reads SEHNR; CDR2 reads FQNEAQ (reference sequence). CDR3 length: 17 amino acids. CDR3 amino acids: CASQLTSQAGSGNTIYF. The CDR3 DNA sequence: TGTGCCAGCCAGCTTACCTCACAGGCCGGCTCTGGAAACACCATATATTTT.

V and J are TRBV30 and TRBJ1-5; D unclear. There are 13 residues in the CDR3. Germline lookup yields CDR1 GTSNPN and CDR2 SVGIG (reference sequence). V shed 2 bases and J shed 4 bases, with 9 bases lying between them. CDR3 in amino acids: CAWSSQPNQPQHF. The CDR3 coding sequence is TGTGCCTGGAGTTCACAGCCAAATCAGCCCCAGCATTTT.

The chain uses TRBV27 and TRBJ2-1, with a weak D call TRBD2 (7 bases). This CDR3 is 15 amino acids long. The germline CDR1 and CDR2 sequences are MNHEY and SMNVEV (reference sequence). The V end lost 7 bases, the J end lost 4 bases, and 17 bases lay between the germline ends. CDR3 protein: CASNLGGGGYNEQFF. The CDR3 DNA follows: TGTGCCAGCAACCTTGGGGGCGGGGGATACAATGAGCAGTTCTTC.

The chain carries TRBV18 and TRBJ2-5; no clear D. Germline lookup yields CDR1 KGHSH and CDR2 LQKENI. Trimming left V 0 bases short and J 5 bases short, with 4 bases between. The CDR3 spans 12 residues. The CDR3 reads CASSPPGETQYF. The CDR3 DNA reads as TGTGCCAGCTCACCACCAGGGGAGACCCAGTACTTC.

V and J are TRBV15 and TRBJ2-7, with D unclear. There are 14 residues in the CDR3. Between the trimmed V and J ends, which lost 1 base and 4 bases, there was a span of 11 bases. CDR1 is LNHNV, CDR2 YYDKDF, per germline (reference sequence). The CDR3 DNA reads as TGTGCCACCAGCAGAGCCCATGGTGGTTACGAGCAGTACTTC. Translated, it gives CATSRAHGGYEQYF.

The chain carries TRBV13 and TRBJ1-1, with 8 bases fitting TRBD1. The V gene's germline CDR1 is PRHDT and CDR2 FYEKMQ (reference sequence). Trimming removed 5 bases from V and 4 bases from J; junction bases left unmatched: 6. The CDR3 runs 14 residues. CDR3 protein: CASSDRQGRTEAFF. The CDR3 nucleotides read TGTGCCAGCAGCGATCGACAGGGGCGCACTGAAGCTTTCTTT.

The chain employs TRBV7-3 and TRBJ2-1; D is undetermined. Trimming pared 5 bases from V and 5 bases from J, leaving 16 bases between. Germline V gene data show CDR1 as SGHTA and CDR2 as FQGTGA. This CDR3 comprises 15 residues. CDR3 sequence reads: CASSPHPGNNNEQFF. The CDR3 nucleotides are TGTGCCAGCAGCCCACACCCTGGTAACAACAATGAGCAGTTCTTC. The full variable domain, with the rest looked up from reference TRBV7-3 and TRBJ2-1, is GAGVSQTPSNKVTEKGKYVELRCDPISGHTALYWYRQSLGQGPEFLIYFQGTGAADDSGLPNDRFFAVRPEGSVSTLKIQRTERGDSAVYLCASSPHPGNNNEQFFGPGTRLTVL.